The source of this T cell receptor (beta chain) is a study of cytomegalovirus exposure and HLA in healthy donors. On this clone itself: Its cognate antigen is unknown.

Study-wide findings and caveats: Earlier results showed most TCR beta V segments being productive about 87% or about 30% of the time. TCR beta chains numbering some 160 were designated cytomegalovirus-associated.

PCR employed 60 Vbeta and 13 Jbeta primers. Repertoires were generated with immunoSEQ multiplex PCR, while TCRdb's copy carries only in-frame clones and drops some. This table has more than 150,000 clones, 76% appearing once. Germline CDR1 and CDR2: MDHEN and SYDVKM. The CDR3 sequence is 15 residues long. V trimming: 0 bases; J trimming: 5 bases; junction bases outside the gene matches: 6. Healthy bone marrow donors made up the donors. J is TRBJ1-2 and V is TRBV28, with 7 nucleotides matching TRBD1. Input material: PBMCs. This TCR was recovered from a woman in her 30s in good health and CMV-seropositive. In DNA form, the CDR3 reads TGTGCCAGCAGTTTATGGTGGGGACAGCTATATGGCTACACCTTC. Translation: CASSLWWGQLYGYTF.